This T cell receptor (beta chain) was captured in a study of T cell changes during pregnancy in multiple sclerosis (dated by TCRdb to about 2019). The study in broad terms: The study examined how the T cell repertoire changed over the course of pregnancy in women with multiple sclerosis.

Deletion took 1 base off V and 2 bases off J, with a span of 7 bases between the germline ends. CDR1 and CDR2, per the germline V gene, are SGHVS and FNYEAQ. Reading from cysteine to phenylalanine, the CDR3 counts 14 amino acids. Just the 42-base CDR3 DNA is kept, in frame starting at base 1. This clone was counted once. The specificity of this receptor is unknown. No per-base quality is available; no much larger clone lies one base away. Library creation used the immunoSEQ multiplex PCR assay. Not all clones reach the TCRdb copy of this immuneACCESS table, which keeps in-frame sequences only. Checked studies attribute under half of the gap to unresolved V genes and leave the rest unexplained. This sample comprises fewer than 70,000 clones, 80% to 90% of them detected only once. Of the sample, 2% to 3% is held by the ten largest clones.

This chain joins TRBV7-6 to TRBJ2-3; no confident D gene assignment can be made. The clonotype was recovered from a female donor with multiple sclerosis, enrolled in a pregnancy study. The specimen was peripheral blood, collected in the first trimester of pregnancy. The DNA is TGTGCCAGCAGCTTAGATGACAACACAGATACGCAGTATTTT. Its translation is CASSLDDNTDTQYF. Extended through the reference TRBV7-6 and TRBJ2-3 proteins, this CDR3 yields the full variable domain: GAGVSQSPRYKVTKRGQDVALRCDPISGHVSLYWYRQALGQGPEFLTYFNYEAQQDKSGLPNDRFSAERPEGSISTLTIQRTEQRDSAMYRCASSLDDNTDTQYFGPGTRLTVL.